This T cell receptor (beta chain) originates from a study of CD8 T cells in Susac syndrome. Germline V CDR1 and CDR2: LGHNA, YNFKEQ. The V gene lost 2 bases and the J gene lost 1 base, with 12 bases spanning the gap. There are 15 residues in the CDR3. Reverse transcription of roughly 0.5 to 1 ug RNA used random hexamers. TCRdb re-called the immunoSEQ multiplex PCR reads with MiXCR, one entry per CDR3 protein. The table includes about 90,000 distinct CDR3 sequences, approximately 92% detected once. A remark on this clonotype: Its antigen is currently unknown.

Study-level points and caveats: An acknowledgment was made by the study that its TCR sequencing and HLA analysis involved relatively few individuals.

The rearrangement uses TRBV4-2 and TRBJ2-7; D uncertain. The sequence came from a human donor in good health. Sequencing input: CD8+ T cells from PBMCs. DNA of the CDR3: TGTGCCAGCAGCCAAAGTACGACGGTATCCTACGAGCAGTACTTC. Translation: CASSQSTTVSYEQYF.